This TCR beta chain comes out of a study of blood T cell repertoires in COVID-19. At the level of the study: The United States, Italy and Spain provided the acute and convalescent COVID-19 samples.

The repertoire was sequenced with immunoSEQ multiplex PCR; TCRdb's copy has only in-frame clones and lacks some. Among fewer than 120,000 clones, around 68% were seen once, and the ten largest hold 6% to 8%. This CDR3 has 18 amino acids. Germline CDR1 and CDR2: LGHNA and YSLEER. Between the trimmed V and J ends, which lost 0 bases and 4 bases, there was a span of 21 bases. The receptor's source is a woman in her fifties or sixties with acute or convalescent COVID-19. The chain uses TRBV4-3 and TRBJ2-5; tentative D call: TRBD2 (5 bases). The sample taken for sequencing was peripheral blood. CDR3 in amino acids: CASSQDGVFTRFRETQYF. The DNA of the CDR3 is TGCGCCAGCAGCCAAGATGGGGTATTTACTAGGTTCCGAGAGACCCAGTACTTC.